The entry below gives a single T cell receptor beta chain sequence along with its context. The CDR3 extends over 12 amino acids. With V trimmed by 6 bases and J by 8 bases, 6 bases remained unmatched. CDR1 is SEHNR and CDR2 is FQNEAQ in the germline V gene (reference sequence). Sequencing used immunoSEQ multiplex PCR; TCRdb keeps in-frame clones, though not all of them. Of around 170,000 clones in the sample, around 86% are singletons; the top ten hold around 7.3%. It was during active infection that Seattle patients were enrolled and then longitudinally followed. The entry originates in a study of blood T cell repertoires in COVID-19.

The clonotype was recovered from a woman in her seventies with COVID-19, enrolled during active disease. The chain combines TRBV7-9 with TRBJ1-2, with 7 bases identical to TRBD1. Sequenced input: peripheral blood. The CDR3 sequence is CASSRDSGGYTF. The CDR3 DNA is TGTGCCAGCAGTCGGGACAGTGGGGGCTACACCTTC.